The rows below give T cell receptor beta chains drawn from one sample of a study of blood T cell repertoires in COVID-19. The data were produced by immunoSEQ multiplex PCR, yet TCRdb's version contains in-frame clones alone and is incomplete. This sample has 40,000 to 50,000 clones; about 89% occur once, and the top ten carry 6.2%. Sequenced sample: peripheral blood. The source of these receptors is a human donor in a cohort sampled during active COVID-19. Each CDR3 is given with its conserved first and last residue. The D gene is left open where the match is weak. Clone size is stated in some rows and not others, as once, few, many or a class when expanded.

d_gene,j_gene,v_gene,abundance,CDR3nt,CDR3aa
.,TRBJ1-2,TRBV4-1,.,TGCGCCAGCAGCCAAGTCGGAGGTGCGTCTGGCTACACCTTC,CASSQVGGASGYTF
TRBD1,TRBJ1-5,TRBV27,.,TGTGCCTCTCGGACAGGGGGCGGTCAGCCCCAGCATTTT,CASRTGGGQPQHF
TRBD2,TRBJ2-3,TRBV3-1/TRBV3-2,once,TGTGCCAGCAGCCGGGGGCGGGGGGGCATAGATACGCAGTATTTT,CASSRGRGGIDTQYF
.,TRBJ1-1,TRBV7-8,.,TGTGCCAGCAGCTTAGTCGAAGATCTAATGAACACTGAAGCTTTCTTT,CASSLVEDLMNTEAFF
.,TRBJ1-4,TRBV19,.,TGTGCCAGTAGTACAGGGGTCGAGGGCCGAGGGAAACTGTTTTTT,CASSTGVEGRGKLFF
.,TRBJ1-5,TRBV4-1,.,TGCGCCAGCAGCCGAGGGGGGGGCAATCAGCCCCAGCATTTT,CASSRGGGNQPQHF
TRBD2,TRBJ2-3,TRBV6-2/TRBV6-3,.,TGTGCCAGCAGCCCGACTAGCGGGTCCTCAGATACGCAGTATTTT,CASSPTSGSSDTQYF
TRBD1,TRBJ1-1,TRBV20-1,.,TGCAGTGCTCCCGACAGGGGGGAGGCTTTCTTT,CSAPDRGEAFF
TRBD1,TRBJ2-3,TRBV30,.,TGTGCCTGGAGTAAGGGACAGCCTTTCACAGATACGCAGTATTTT,CAWSKGQPFTDTQYF
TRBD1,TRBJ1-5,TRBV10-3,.,TGTGCCATCAGTGTAGGGCAGGGGGTTCAGCCCCAGCATTTT,CAISVGQGVQPQHF
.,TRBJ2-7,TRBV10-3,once,TGTGCCAGCCGGCGAGAGGGTTTCTACGAGCAGTACTTC,CASRREGFYEQYF
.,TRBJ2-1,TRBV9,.,TGTGCCAGCAGCGTAGAATTCGGGTCTGAGCAGTTCTTC,CASSVEFGSEQFF
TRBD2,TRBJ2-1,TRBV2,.,TGTGCCAGCGCGGGACGGGGGGGATCCCTGGCAAATGAGCAGTTCTTC,CASAGRGGSLANEQFF
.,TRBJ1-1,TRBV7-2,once,TGTGCCAGCAGCTTAGAAGGAGGGAACACTGAAGCTTTCTTT,CASSLEGGNTEAFF
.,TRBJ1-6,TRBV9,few,TGTGCCAGCAGCAATGGGGAGCCATTGGGTTCACCCCTCCACTTT,CASSNGEPLGSPLHF
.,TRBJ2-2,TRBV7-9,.,TGTGCCAGCAGCCGCGGGGGCTCGAACACCGGGGAGCTGTTTTTT,CASSRGGSNTGELFF
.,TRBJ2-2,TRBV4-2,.,TGTGCCAGCAGCCAGTACCAGGGCACCGGGGAGCTGTTTTTT,CASSQYQGTGELFF
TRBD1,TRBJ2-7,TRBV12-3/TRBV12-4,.,TGTGCCAGCAGTTGGACAGGATCCTACGAGCAGTACTTC,CASSWTGSYEQYF
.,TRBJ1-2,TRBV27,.,TGTGCCAGCAGCCGACTATTCCCTGGTAGGATTAACTATGGCTACACCTTC,CASSRLFPGRINYGYTF
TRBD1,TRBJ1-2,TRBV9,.,TGTGCCAGCAGCGAACAGGGGTCCTATGGCTACACCTTC,CASSEQGSYGYTF
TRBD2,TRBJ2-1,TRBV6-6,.,TGTGCCTCCTCATGGACTAGCGGGAGTACGAGTGAGCAGTTCTTC,CASSWTSGSTSEQFF
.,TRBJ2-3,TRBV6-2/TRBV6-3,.,TGTGCCAGCAGTGGACCCCCTCGGGGGTATACGCAGTATTTT,CASSGPPRGYTQYF
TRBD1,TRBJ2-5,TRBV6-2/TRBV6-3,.,TGTGCCAGCAGTCAGACAGGGGTAGAGACCCAGTACTTC,CASSQTGVETQYF
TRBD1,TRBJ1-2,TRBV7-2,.,TGTGCTCTGGGACAGGGTTGGGATGGCTACACCTTC,CALGQGWDGYTF
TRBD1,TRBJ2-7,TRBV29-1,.,TGCAGCGTCCTCCGGGACAGGGTATCCTACGAGCAGTACTTC,CSVLRDRVSYEQYF